Listed here is a single TCR beta chain. The sample originates from a study of CD8 T cells in Susac syndrome. Sequencing of TCR beta, carried out with a high-throughput approach, was applied to CD8+ and CD4+ T cells from the blood. Through negative isolation, CD4+ and CD8+ T cells were obtained, while TEMRA cells were enriched using FACS. RNA was extracted with the RNeasy kit, and a quantity of roughly 0.5 to 1 ug was reverse transcribed using random hexamers. Amplification of TCR beta CDR3 was carried out by immunoSEQ multiplex PCR, which covered 54 Vbeta and 13 Jbeta segments. TCRdb re-called the immunoSEQ multiplex PCR reads through MiXCR, storing one row per CDR3 protein. The repertoire includes 250,000 to 300,000 distinct CDR3 sequences, approximately 90% of them detected once, and 0.18% sits in the top ten. Sequenced material: CD8+ T cells from PBMCs. The clonotype comes from a human donor with multiple sclerosis.

The CDR3 DNA reads as TGTGCCAGCAGTGATCTACTACTAGCGGGCTCCTACGAGCAGTACTTC. Its protein is CASSDLLLAGSYEQYF. The rearrangement joins TRBV6-1 to TRBJ2-7; 9 bases map to TRBD2. The CDR3 sequence is 16 residues long. With 3 bases clipped from V and 0 bases from J, the junction kept 6 bases outside the gene matches. The germline V gene has CDR1 MNHNS and CDR2 SASEGT.